Sequencing of this T cell receptor (beta chain) was carried out in a study of T-cell reconstitution after alpha-beta-depleted transplantation in children. Study results and caveats: Approximately two months post-transplant, alpha-beta T cells reportedly originated from several hundred expanded graft clones. Once a year had passed after transplant, T-cell counts and diversity came mostly from newly produced T cells. Surviving recipient T cells and intrathymic progenitors accounted for some patients' high TCRbeta diversity at day 60.

This CDR3 spans 16 amino acids. With 3 bases clipped from V and 7 bases from J, the junction kept 12 bases outside the gene matches. This clonotype occurred many times. Its matching antigen is unknown. Construction of the TCRbeta library involved unique molecular identifiers. One entry per CDR3 protein results from TCRdb running MiXCR on the PCR reads. The table has approximately 490,000 distinct CDR3 sequences, 8% to 11% seen once. The TCR originated in a child aged 2 to 10 with inherited bone marrow failure, due to receive a stem cell transplant. The rearrangement links TRBV12-3 or TRBV12-4 to TRBJ2-1, with 7 bases matching TRBD2. The sample here was PBMCs, taken before TCRalphabeta/CD19-depleted stem cell transplant. The CDR3 sequence: CASSFLVGGPENEQFF. CDR3 coding DNA: TGTGCCAGCAGTTTCTTGGTGGGAGGGCCGGAGAATGAGCAGTTCTTC.